The 21 T cell receptor beta chains in this list originate from one sample, sequenced in a study of cytomegalovirus exposure and HLA in healthy donors. Primers included in the PCR were 60 Vbeta and 13 Jbeta primers. Profiled with immunoSEQ multiplex PCR; TCRdb holds only in-frame clones, not every one. The data hold 110,000 or so clones, with 60% to 80% observed a single time. Sequenced: PBMCs. These TCRs come from a human donor in good health.

This clone showed up just a few times. The rearrangement links TRBV7-8 to TRBJ2-5; a possible D gene is TRBD2 (6 bases). The CDR3 has 13 residues. Trimming took off 7 bases at V and 5 bases at J, with 14 bases between the two ends. CDR1 is SGHVS, CDR2 FQNEAQ, per germline. The CDR3 nucleotides read TGTGCCAGCATTTCGGGAGTCAGGGAGACCCAGTACTTC. Amino acids: CASISGVRETQYF.

V is TRBV5-1 and J is TRBJ2-2; 8 positions agree with TRBD1. Germline V gives CDR1 SGHRS, CDR2 YFSETQ. Losses at the gene ends were 4 bases for V and 7 bases for J; bases not matched to a gene: 6. The CDR3 length is 14 residues. The CDR3 loop is CASSGRGPDGELFF. The DNA of the CDR3 is TGCGCCAGCAGCGGCAGGGGGCCGGACGGGGAGCTGTTTTTT.

The V gene is TRBV28, the J gene TRBJ1-5; possibly TRBD1 for D (6 bases). The germline gives CDR1 MDHEN, CDR2 SYDVKM. V shed 3 bases and J shed 3 bases, with 12 bases lying between them. CDR3 size: 15 residues. The CDR3 DNA sequence: TGTGCCAGCAGTTTCGGATCAGGGGACAATCAGCCCCAGCATTTT. Translating it yields CASSFGSGDNQPQHF.

The rearrangement joins TRBV5-1 to TRBJ2-3; 8 bases fit TRBD2. J was trimmed by 3 bases and V by 0 bases; bases with no gene match: 6. Germline V gives CDR1 SGHRS, CDR2 YFSETQ. The length of the CDR3 is 16 residues. CDR3 bases: TGCGCCAGCAGCTTGGAAGCAGCGGGGGATACAGATACGCAGTATTTT. Translating gives CASSLEAAGDTDTQYF.

The rearrangement links TRBV7-6 to TRBJ2-5; 8 bases agree with TRBD2. This CDR3 spans 15 amino acids. V was clipped by 1 base and J by 1 base; unmatched bases: 2. Germline V CDR1 and CDR2: SGHVS, FNYEAQ. The CDR3 bases are TGTGCCAGCAGCTTAGTAGCGGGGATCCAAGAGACCCAGTACTTC. Residues: CASSLVAGIQETQYF.

This clone was recorded only once. This rearrangement joins TRBV11-2 to TRBJ2-3, with D possibly TRBD1 on 6 matching bases. Germline V gives CDR1 SGHAT, CDR2 FQNNGV. With 2 bases removed from V and 4 bases from J, the gap between germline ends came to 13 bases. The CDR3 loop spans 15 amino acids. As DNA, the CDR3 is TGTGCCAGCAGCTTATTGTCCCAGGGGTCAGATACGCAGTATTTT. Its protein product is CASSLLSQGSDTQYF. Supplemented by reference TRBV11-2 and TRBJ2-3, the full variable domain reads EAGVAQSPRYKIIEKRQSVAFWCNPISGHATLYWYQQILGQGPKLLIQFQNNGVVDDSQLPKDRFSAERLKGVDSTLKIQPAKLEDSAVYLCASSLLSQGSDTQYFGPGTRLTVL.

The chain carries TRBV19 and TRBJ2-2, with D tentatively TRBD2 (6 bases). The CDR3 has 16 residues. CDR1 is LNHDA, CDR2 SQIVND, per germline (reference sequence). With 4 bases removed from V and 4 bases from J, the gap between germline ends came to 16 bases. CDR3 region: CASSNPGGLITGELFF. The DNA for the CDR3 is TGTGCCAGTAGTAACCCCGGGGGACTTATCACCGGGGAGCTGTTTTTT.

This clone was observed a few times. V gene TRBV6-5 combines with J gene TRBJ2-3; D is undetermined. V lost 8 bases and J 4 bases, leaving 7 bases between the germline ends. There are 11 residues in the CDR3. Germline assignment: CDR1 MNHEY and CDR2 SVGAGI. As DNA, the CDR3 is TGTGCCAGCCTGTATGCAGATACGCAGTATTTT. This sequence encodes CASLYADTQYF.

CDR3 nucleotides: TGTGCCACCAGCAAACGGGAGTTAAAATATTATGGCTACACCTTC. This codes for CATSKRELKYYGYTF. The V call is TRBV15, the J call TRBJ1-2; D is unresolved. Between the trimmed V and J ends, which lost 4 bases and 5 bases, there was a span of 17 bases. Germline loops: CDR1 LNHNV, CDR2 YYDKDF (reference sequence). The CDR3 loop spans 15 amino acids.

This chain uses TRBV15 with TRBJ2-5, with D possibly being TRBD1 (6 bases). Germline CDR1 and CDR2: LNHNV and YYDKDF (reference sequence). CDR3 length: 16 residues. V was trimmed by 3 bases and J by 2 bases, leaving 16 bases between them. CDR3 sequence reads: CATSRQPGTPQETQYF. In DNA form, the CDR3 reads TGTGCCACCAGCAGGCAACCCGGGACACCACAAGAGACCCAGTACTTC.

Only a few counts were recorded for this clone. The chain recombines TRBV7-8 with TRBJ2-7; D gene unclear. Germline V CDR1 and CDR2: SGHVS, FQNEAQ. The length of the CDR3 is 14 residues. V was pared by 1 base and J by 1 base, with 8 bases between. CDR3 in DNA: TGTGCCAGCAGCTTAGTAGCTTATTCCTACGAGCAGTACTTC. Its translation: CASSLVAYSYEQYF.

The chain joins TRBV19 to TRBJ2-1, with D perhaps TRBD2 (5 bases). The V end was cut by 0 bases, the J end by 4 bases, with 16 bases between. The CDR3 spans 17 residues. CDR1 and CDR2 (germline): LNHDA, SQIVND (reference sequence). CDR3 loop: CASSIDGWRVVYNEQFF. For the CDR3, the DNA is TGTGCCAGTAGTATAGACGGCTGGCGGGTAGTTTACAATGAGCAGTTCTTC.

This rearrangement joins TRBV10-3 to TRBJ2-1; the D is unclear. Trimming took 0 bases from V and 4 from J, leaving 19 bases between them. This CDR3 comprises 18 residues. Germline-derived CDR1 and CDR2 are ENHRY and SYGVKD. The CDR3 is CAISESTHSRSLYNEQFF. The DNA for the CDR3 is TGTGCCATCAGTGAGTCGACTCACTCGCGCAGCCTGTACAATGAGCAGTTCTTC.

The chain employs TRBV7-2 and TRBJ2-3; 7 bases line up with TRBD2. The germline gives CDR1 SGHTA, CDR2 FQGNSA. This CDR3 contains 15 residues. Trimming cost V 4 bases and J 3 bases; bases outside gene matches: 7. Written as DNA, the CDR3 is TGTGCCAGCAGCTCCGGGGGGTTTGGAACAGATACGCAGTATTTT. Translated: CASSSGGFGTDTQYF.

CDR3 DNA: TGCGCCAGCCAAGAAGGGGGACAGGGGTATTCACCCCTCCACTTT. Its translation: CASQEGGQGYSPLHF. The gene calls are TRBV10-1 and TRBJ1-6; the match to TRBD1 covers 10 bases. V shed 8 bases and J 8 bases; nucleotides not matched to a gene: 9. Germline CDR1 reads WNHNN; CDR2 reads SYGVQD (reference sequence). The CDR3 spans 15 residues.

The J gene is TRBJ2-7, the V gene TRBV27; 10 positions match TRBD2. V lost 4 bases to trimming and J lost 0 bases; unmatched junction nucleotides: 12. The CDR3 loop spans 18 amino acids. Germline V lookup: CDR1 MNHEY, CDR2 SMNVEV (reference sequence). The CDR3 DNA sequence: TGTGCCAGCAGTTGGAGCGGGGGGGCCTTTTTCGACTCCTACGAGCAGTACTTC. This encodes CASSWSGGAFFDSYEQYF.

This clone has just one count. J is TRBJ2-7 and V is TRBV11-3, with D perhaps TRBD2 (6 bases). The CDR3 runs to 15 residues. The V and J ends lost 0 bases and 0 bases respectively, with 9 bases between them. From germline, CDR1 is SGHNT and CDR2 YENEEA. The CDR3 loop is CASSLEAGSSYEQYF. The CDR3 DNA sequence: TGTGCCAGCAGCTTAGAGGCCGGGAGCTCCTACGAGCAGTACTTC. Based on the CDR3 plus reference TRBV11-3 and TRBJ2-7, the full variable domain is EAGVVQSPRYKIIEKKQPVAFWCNPISGHNTLYWYLQNLGQGPELLIRYENEEAVDDSQLPKDRFSAERLKGVDSTLKIQPAELGDSAVYLCASSLEAGSSYEQYFGPGTRLTVT.

This clone was detected only a few times. V is TRBV7-2 and J is TRBJ1-1; D ambiguous. The CDR3 length is 11 residues. Germline V gene sequence: CDR1 SGHTA, CDR2 FQGNSA. Deletions cut 5 bases from V and 7 bases from J, with 8 bases between. CDR3 sequence (DNA): TGTGCCAGCAGCCTCCGCTATGAAGCTTTCTTT. It codes for CASSLRYEAFF. Drawing the rest from reference TRBV7-2 and TRBJ1-1, the complete variable domain is GAGVSQSPSNKVTEKGKDVELRCDPISGHTALYWYRQSLGQGLEFLIYFQGNSAPDKSGLPSDRFSAERTGGSVSTLTIQRTQQEDSAVYLCASSLRYEAFFGQGTRLTVV.

This clone was detected a few times. The rearrangement joins TRBV11-2 to TRBJ1-1; TRBD1 is a possible D gene (6 bases). The V gene lost 5 bases and the J gene lost 1 base, with 8 bases spanning the gap. The germline gives CDR1 SGHAT, CDR2 FQNNGV. The CDR3 totals 13 residues. CDR3 sequence (DNA): TGTGCCAGCAGCATCAGGGGGAACACTGAAGCTTTCTTT. Translating gives CASSIRGNTEAFF.

This clone was detected a few times. This chain connects TRBV30 to TRBJ1-5; 9 positions match TRBD1. Trimming at V came to 2 bases and at J to 12 bases, leaving 5 bases not matched to a gene. Germline-derived CDR1 and CDR2 are GTSNPN and SVGIG (reference sequence). This CDR3 has 12 amino acids. CDR3 protein: CAWSTGGPLQHF. In DNA form, the CDR3 reads TGTGCCTGGAGTACAGGGGGCCCCCTCCAGCATTTT.

The genes are TRBV14 and TRBJ1-1; D gene unclear. V shed 1 base and J shed 3 bases, with 6 bases lying between them. CDR1 is SGHDN, CDR2 FVKESK, per germline. The CDR3 has 13 residues. As DNA, the CDR3 is TGTGCCAGCAGCCAAGCGTACTACACTGAAGCTTTCTTT. This translates into CASSQAYYTEAFF.